This T cell receptor (beta chain) came from a study of cytomegalovirus exposure and HLA in healthy donors. The CDR3 covers 18 residues. 13 Jbeta primers and 60 Vbeta primers were used for the PCR. Data came from immunoSEQ multiplex PCR; TCRdb stores just in-frame clones and leaves some out. The table shows 200,000 to 250,000 clones, with about four fifths occurring only once. The V call is TRBV21-1, the J call TRBJ2-5; TRBD1, the table's D call, lacks a check against the DNA. TRBV21-1 represents a pseudogene. Sequencing was carried out using PBMCs. The sequence derives from a man aged 25-45 years in good health and CMV-seronegative. CDR3 DNA: TGTGCCAGCACCTGGGACAGGGGGCCCCACAGGTACCAAGAGACCCAGTACTTC. Protein sequence: CASTWDRGPHRYQETQYF.